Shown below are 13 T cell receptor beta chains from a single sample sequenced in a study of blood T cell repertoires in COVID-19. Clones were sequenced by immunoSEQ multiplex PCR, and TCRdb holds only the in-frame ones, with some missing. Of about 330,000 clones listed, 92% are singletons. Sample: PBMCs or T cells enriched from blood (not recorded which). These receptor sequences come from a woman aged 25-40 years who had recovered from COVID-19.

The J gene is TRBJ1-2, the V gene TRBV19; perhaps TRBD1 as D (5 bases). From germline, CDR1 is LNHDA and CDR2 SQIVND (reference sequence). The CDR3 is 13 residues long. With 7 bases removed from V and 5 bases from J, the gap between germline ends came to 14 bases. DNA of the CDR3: TGTGCCAGTACCCAAAGGGGTCCTTATGGCTACACCTTC. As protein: CASTQRGPYGYTF.

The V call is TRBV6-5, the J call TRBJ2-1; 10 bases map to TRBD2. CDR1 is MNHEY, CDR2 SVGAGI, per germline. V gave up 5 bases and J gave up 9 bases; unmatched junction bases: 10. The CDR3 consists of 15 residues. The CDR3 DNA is TGTGCCAGCAGTACCGGGACTAGCGCCTCCAGTGAGCAGTTCTTC. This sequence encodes CASSTGTSASSEQFF.

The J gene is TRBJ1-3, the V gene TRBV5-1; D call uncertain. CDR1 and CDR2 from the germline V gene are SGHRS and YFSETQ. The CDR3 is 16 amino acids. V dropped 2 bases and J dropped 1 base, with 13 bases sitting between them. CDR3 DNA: TGCGCCAGCAGCTTATCCCGGGAGCCTTCTGGAAACACCATATATTTT. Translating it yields CASSLSREPSGNTIYF. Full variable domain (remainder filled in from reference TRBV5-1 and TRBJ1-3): KAGVTQTPRYLIKTRGQQVTLSCSPISGHRSVSWYQQTPGQGLQFLFEYFSETQRNKGNFPGRFSGRQFSNSRSEMNVSTLELGDSALYLCASSLSREPSGNTIYFGEGSWLTVV.

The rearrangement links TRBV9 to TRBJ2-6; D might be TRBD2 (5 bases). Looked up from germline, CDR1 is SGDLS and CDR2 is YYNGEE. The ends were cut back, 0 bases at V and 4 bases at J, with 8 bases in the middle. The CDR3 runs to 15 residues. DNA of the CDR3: TGTGCCAGCAGCGTAGGCTGGGAGGGGGCCAACGTCCTGACTTTC. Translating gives CASSVGWEGANVLTF.

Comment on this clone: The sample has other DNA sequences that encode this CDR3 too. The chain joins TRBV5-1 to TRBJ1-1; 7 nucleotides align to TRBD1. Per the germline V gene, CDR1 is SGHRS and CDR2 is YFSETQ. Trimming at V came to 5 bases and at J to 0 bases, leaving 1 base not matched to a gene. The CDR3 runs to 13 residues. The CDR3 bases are TGCGCCAGCAGACAGGGGTTGAACACTGAAGCTTTCTTT. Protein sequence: CASRQGLNTEAFF.

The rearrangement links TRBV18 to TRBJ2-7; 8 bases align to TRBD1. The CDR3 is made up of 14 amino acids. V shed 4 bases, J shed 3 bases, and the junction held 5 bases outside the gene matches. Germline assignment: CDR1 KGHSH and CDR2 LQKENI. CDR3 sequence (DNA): TGTGCCAGCTCACTCACCGGGACAGGCTACGAGCAGTACTTC. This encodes CASSLTGTGYEQYF.

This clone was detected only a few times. The CDR3 is CASSLLAGDYEQYF. The CDR3 DNA is TGTGCCAGCAGTTTACTAGCGGGGGATTACGAGCAGTACTTC. This chain joins TRBV27 and TRBJ2-7, with TRBD2 matching over 10 bases. The CDR3 extends over 14 amino acids. CDR1 and CDR2 (germline): MNHEY, SMNVEV (reference sequence). The junction had 2 bases not matched to a gene; V was cut back by 2 bases and J by 4 bases.

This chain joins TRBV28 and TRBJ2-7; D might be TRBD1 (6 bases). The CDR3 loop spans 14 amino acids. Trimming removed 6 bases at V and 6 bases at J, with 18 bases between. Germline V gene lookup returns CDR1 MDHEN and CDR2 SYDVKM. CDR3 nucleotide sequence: TGTGCCAGCAGAACACCGGGACATTGGGCCGAGCAGTACTTC. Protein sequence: CASRTPGHWAEQYF.

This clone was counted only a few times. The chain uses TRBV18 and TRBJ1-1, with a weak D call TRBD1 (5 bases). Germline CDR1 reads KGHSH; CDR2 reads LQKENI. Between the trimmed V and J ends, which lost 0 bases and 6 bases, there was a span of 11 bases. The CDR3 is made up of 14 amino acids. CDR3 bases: TGTGCCAGCTCACCACCAGTGTCCAGGGCTGAAGCTTTCTTT. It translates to CASSPPVSRAEAFF. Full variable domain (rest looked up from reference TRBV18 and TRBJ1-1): NAGVMQNPRHLVRRRGQEARLRCSPMKGHSHVYWYRQLPEEGLKFMVYLQKENIIDESGMPKERFSAEFPKEGPSILRIQQVVRGDSAAYFCASSPPVSRAEAFFGQGTRLTVV.

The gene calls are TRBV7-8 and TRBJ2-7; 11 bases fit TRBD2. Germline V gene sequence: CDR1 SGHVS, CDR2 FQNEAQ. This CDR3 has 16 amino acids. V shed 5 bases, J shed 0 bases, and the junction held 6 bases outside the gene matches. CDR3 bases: TGTGCCAGCAGCCGAGCCGGGACTAGCGGCTCCTACGAGCAGTACTTC. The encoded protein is CASSRAGTSGSYEQYF.

The CDR3 DNA is TGTGCCAGTAGTGATCAACAGGGGTACTATGGCTACACCTTC. Translated, it gives CASSDQQGYYGYTF. The chain links TRBV19 to TRBJ1-2; TRBD1 agrees at 7 bases. V was clipped by 5 bases and J by 3 bases; unmatched bases: 6. Germline values: CDR1 LNHDA, CDR2 SQIVND (reference sequence). This CDR3 region has 14 residues.

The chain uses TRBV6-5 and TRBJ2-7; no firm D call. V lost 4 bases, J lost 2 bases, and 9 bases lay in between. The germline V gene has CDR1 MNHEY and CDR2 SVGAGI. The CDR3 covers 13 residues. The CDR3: CASSWRQTYEQYF. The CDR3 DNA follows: TGTGCCAGCAGTTGGCGGCAGACCTACGAGCAGTACTTC.

The CDR3: CASSYKTSGGEQYF. The CDR3 DNA follows: TGTGCCAGCAGCTACAAGACTAGCGGGGGAGAGCAGTACTTC. The chain joins TRBV7-9 to TRBJ2-7; TRBD2 aligns across 12 bases. This CDR3 has 14 residues. V dropped 4 bases and J dropped 7; count of bases not matched to a gene: 5. Germline V gene data show CDR1 as SEHNR and CDR2 as FQNEAQ (reference sequence).